This T cell receptor (beta chain) was sequenced in a study of breast tumors, draining lymph nodes, adjacent tissues. Study-level points and caveats: Findings are consistent with lymph node origin and intratumoral expansion of most tumor T cells. Tumors had less TCR diversity than lymph nodes, more than nontumor tissue. Tumor T cell lymph node origin was a supported hypothesis, not proven. Tumor and nontumor repertoires were significantly more similar in luminal-like than in basal-like breast cancer.

The lymph nodes were axillary draining lymph nodes from breast cancer patients. With regard to this clonotype: Its antigen is not identified. A much larger clone lies a single base off, so this may be a read error.

TCRdb reprocessed the multiplex PCR reads with MiXCR, giving one entry per CDR3 protein. This sample yields approximately 130,000 distinct CDR3 sequences, of which over 20% are seen a single time; around 2.2% belongs to the top ten. The clonotype comes from a female donor with breast cancer. Some clones in this sample may be carry-over from other donors' samples. The sample consisted of axillary lymph node tissue.

The CDR3 nucleotides are TGTGCCACCGGCAGAGATCGGCTAGCGGGTAAAGAGACCCAGTACTTC. This translates into CATGRDRLAGKETQYF. J is TRBJ2-5 and V is TRBV15, with 8 nucleotides matching TRBD2. This CDR3 has 16 residues. Germline values: CDR1 LNHNV, CDR2 YYDKDF (reference sequence).